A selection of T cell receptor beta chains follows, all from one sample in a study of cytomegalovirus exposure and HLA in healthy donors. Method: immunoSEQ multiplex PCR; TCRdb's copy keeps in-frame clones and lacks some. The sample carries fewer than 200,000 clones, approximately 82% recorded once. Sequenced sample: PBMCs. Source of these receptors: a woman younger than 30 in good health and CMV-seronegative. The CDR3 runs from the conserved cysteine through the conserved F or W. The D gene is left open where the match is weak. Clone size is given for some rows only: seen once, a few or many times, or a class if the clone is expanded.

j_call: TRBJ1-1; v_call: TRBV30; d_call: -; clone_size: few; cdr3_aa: CACWGRGNTEAFF; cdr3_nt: TGTGCCTGTTGGGGCAGGGGCAACACTGAAGCTTTCTTT
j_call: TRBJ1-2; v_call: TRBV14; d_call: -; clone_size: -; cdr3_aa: CASSLDINYGYTF; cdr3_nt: TGTGCCAGCAGCCTGGACATTAACTATGGCTACACCTTC
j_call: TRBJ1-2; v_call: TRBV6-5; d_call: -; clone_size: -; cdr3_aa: CASSYGLGGIYGYTF; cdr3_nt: TGTGCCAGCAGTTATGGTTTGGGGGGTATCTATGGCTACACCTTC
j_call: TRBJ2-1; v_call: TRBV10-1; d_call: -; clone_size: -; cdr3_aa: CASSTGSSYNEQFF; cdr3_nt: TGCGCCAGCAGCACGGGAAGCTCCTACAATGAGCAGTTCTTC
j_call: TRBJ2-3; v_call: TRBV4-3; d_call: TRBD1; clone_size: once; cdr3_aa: CASSQVLDRGTDTQYF; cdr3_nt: TGCGCCAGCAGCCAAGTGTTGGACAGGGGCACAGATACGCAGTATTTT
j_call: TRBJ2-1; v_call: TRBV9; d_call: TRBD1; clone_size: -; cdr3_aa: CASSTTDRGPLYNEQFF; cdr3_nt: TGTGCCAGCAGCACCACGGACAGGGGTCCGCTCTACAATGAGCAGTTCTTC
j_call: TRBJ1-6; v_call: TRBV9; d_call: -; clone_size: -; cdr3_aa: CASRAGVGTENSPLHF; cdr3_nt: TGTGCCAGCAGGGCCGGGGTGGGAACGGAGAATTCACCCCTCCACTTT
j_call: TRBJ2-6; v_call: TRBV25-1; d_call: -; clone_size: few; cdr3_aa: CASSEPGGNVLTF; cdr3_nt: TGTGCCAGCAGTGAGCCTGGAGGCAACGTCCTGACTTTC
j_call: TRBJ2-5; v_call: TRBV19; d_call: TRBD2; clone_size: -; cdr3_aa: CASSVYVVASSGKETQYF; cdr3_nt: TGTGCCAGTAGTGTTTACGTTGTGGCGTCTAGCGGGAAAGAGACCCAGTACTTC
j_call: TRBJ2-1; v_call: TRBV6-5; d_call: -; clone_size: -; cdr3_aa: CASSSPGGSYNEQFF; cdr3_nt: TGTGCCAGCAGTTCCCCCGGGGGCTCCTACAATGAGCAGTTCTTC
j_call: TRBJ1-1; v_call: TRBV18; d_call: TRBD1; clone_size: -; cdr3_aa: CASSRQGWNTEAFF; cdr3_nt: TGTGCCAGCTCACGACAGGGCTGGAACACTGAAGCTTTCTTT
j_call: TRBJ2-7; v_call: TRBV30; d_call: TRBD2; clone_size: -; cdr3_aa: CASAPGLAGSEQYF; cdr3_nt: TGTGCCAGCGCGCCGGGACTAGCGGGAAGCGAGCAGTACTTC
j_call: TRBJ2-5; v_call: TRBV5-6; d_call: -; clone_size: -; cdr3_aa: CASSPLSLGQKGSETQYF; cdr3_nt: TGTGCCAGCAGCCCCCTTTCCTTGGGGCAAAAAGGGTCAGAGACCCAGTACTTC
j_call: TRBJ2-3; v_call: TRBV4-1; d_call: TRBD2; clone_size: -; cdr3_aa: CASSVSGRATDTQYF; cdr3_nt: TGCGCCAGCAGCGTTAGCGGGAGGGCCACAGATACGCAGTATTTT
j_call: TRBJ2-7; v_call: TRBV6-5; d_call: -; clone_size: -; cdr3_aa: CASSYGLPVGEQYF; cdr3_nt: TGTGCCAGCAGTTACGGACTCCCCGTAGGCGAGCAGTACTTC
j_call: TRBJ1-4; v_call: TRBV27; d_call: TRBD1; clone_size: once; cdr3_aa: CASSPDRGGEKLFF; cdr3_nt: TGTGCCAGCAGTCCGGACAGGGGGGGTGAAAAACTGTTTTTT
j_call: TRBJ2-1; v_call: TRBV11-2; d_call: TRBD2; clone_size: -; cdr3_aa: CASRLAGGRDNEQFF; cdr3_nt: TGTGCCAGCAGGTTAGCGGGAGGGCGCGACAATGAGCAGTTCTTC
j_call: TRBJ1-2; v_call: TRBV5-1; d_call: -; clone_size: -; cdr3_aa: CASTGSDYGYTF; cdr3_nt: TGCGCCAGCACGGGTTCCGACTATGGCTACACCTTC
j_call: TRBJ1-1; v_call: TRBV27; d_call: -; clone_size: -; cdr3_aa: CASSSSGLLNTEAFF; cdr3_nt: TGTGCCAGCAGTTCCTCGGGACTTTTGAACACTGAAGCTTTCTTT
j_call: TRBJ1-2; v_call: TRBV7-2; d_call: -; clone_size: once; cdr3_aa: CASSLGGGQPGGYPF; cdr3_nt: TGTGCCAGCAGCTTAGGAGGCGGACAGCCCGGTGGCTACCCCTTC
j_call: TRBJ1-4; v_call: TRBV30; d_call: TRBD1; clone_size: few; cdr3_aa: CAWSQPGQEKLFF; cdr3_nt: TGTGCCTGGAGCCAGCCGGGACAGGAAAAACTGTTTTTT
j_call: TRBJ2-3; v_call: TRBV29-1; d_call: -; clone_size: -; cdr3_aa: CSVGQAADTQYF; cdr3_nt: TGCAGCGTTGGACAGGCTGCAGATACGCAGTATTTT
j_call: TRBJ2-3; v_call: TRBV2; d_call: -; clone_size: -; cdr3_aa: CASSERGTDTQYF; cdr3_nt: TGTGCCAGCAGTGAAAGAGGCACAGATACGCAGTATTTT
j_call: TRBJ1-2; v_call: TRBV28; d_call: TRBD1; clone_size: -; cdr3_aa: CASMGRGTEFGGYTF; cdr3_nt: TGTGCCAGCATGGGCCGCGGGACAGAATTCGGTGGCTACACCTTC
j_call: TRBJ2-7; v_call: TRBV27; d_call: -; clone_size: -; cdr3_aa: CASSLRQTAYEQYF; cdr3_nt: TGTGCCAGCAGTTTAAGACAGACGGCCTACGAGCAGTACTTC
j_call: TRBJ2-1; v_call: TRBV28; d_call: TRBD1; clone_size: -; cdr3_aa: CASSATGQGSYNEQFF; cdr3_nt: TGTGCCAGCAGTGCCACTGGACAGGGCTCCTACAATGAGCAGTTCTTC
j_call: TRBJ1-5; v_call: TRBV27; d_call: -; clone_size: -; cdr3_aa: CASSPRTSDQPQHF; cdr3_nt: TGTGCCAGCAGCCCTAGAACAAGTGATCAGCCCCAGCATTTT
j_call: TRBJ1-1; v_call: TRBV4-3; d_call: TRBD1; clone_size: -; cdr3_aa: CASSQDLDRASTEAFF; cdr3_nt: TGCGCCAGCAGCCAAGACCTGGACAGGGCATCCACTGAAGCTTTCTTT
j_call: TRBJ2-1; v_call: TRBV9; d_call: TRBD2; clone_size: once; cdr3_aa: CASSGTSGSPLEQFF; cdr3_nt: TGTGCCAGCAGCGGGACGAGCGGGAGCCCCTTAGAGCAGTTCTTC
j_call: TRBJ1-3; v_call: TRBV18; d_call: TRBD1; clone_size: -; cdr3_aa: CASSPLRDSSGNTIYF; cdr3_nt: TGTGCCAGCTCACCGCTCAGGGACAGCTCTGGAAACACCATATATTTT
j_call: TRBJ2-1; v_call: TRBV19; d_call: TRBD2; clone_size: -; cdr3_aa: CATRLAGAHEQFF; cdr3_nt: TGTGCCACCCGACTAGCGGGAGCCCATGAGCAGTTCTTC
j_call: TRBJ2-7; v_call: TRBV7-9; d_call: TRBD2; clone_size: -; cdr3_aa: CASSRWTSGVTSYEQYF; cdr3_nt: TGTGCCAGCAGCCGATGGACTAGCGGCGTCACCTCCTACGAGCAGTACTTC
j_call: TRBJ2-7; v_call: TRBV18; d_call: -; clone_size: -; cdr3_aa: CASSPYPGQRGEQYF; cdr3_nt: TGTGCCAGCTCACCTTACCCGGGACAAAGGGGCGAGCAGTACTTC
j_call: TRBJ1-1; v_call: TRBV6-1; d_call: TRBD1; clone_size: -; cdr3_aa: CASSQRTGRSTEAFF; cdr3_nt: TGTGCCAGCAGCCAGCGGACAGGGAGAAGTACTGAAGCTTTCTTT
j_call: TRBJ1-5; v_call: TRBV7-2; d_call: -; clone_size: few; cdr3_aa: CASSLGGGRMPQHF; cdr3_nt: TGTGCCAGCAGCTTAGGCGGAGGGAGGATGCCCCAGCATTTT
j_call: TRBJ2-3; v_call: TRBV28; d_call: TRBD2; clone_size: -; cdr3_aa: CASPPGLAGGPGDTQYF; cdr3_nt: TGTGCCAGTCCTCCCGGACTAGCGGGAGGGCCGGGGGATACGCAGTATTTT
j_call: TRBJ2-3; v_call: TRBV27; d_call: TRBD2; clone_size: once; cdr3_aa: CASSLGAGGLTDTQYF; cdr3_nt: TGTGCCAGCAGTTTAGGGGCGGGAGGCCTCACAGATACGCAGTATTTT
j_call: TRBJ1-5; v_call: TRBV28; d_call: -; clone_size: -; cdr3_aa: CASSPALEISNQPQHF; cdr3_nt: TGTGCCAGCAGCCCTGCTCTAGAAATCAGCAATCAGCCCCAGCATTTT
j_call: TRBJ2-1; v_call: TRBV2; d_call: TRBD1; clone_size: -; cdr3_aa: CASRQGAGNEQFF; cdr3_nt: TGTGCCAGCCGGCAGGGGGCCGGCAATGAGCAGTTCTTC
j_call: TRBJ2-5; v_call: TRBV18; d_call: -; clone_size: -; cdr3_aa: CASSPPRDLQETQYF; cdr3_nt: TGTGCCAGCTCACCACCCCGGGACTTACAAGAGACCCAGTACTTC
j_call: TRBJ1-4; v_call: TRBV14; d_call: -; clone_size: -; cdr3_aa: CASSQDLSGSGKLFF; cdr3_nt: TGTGCCAGCAGCCAAGATCTCAGTGGGTCAGGGAAACTGTTTTTT
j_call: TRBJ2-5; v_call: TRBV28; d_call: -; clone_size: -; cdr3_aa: CASRSYFLQETQYF; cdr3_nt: TGTGCCAGCAGAAGCTACTTTCTCCAAGAGACCCAGTACTTC
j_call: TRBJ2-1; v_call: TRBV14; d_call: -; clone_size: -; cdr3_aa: CASSQDPLPTIAYNEQFF; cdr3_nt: TGTGCCAGCAGCCAAGATCCTCTCCCCACTATCGCCTACAATGAGCAGTTCTTC
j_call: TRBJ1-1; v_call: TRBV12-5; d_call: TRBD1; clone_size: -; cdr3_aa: CASGLVSGDSMNTEAFF; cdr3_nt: TGTGCTAGTGGTTTGGTATCGGGGGACAGCATGAACACTGAAGCTTTCTTT
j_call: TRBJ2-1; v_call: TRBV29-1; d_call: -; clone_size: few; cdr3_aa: CSVAGPVGTRNEQFF; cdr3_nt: TGCAGCGTTGCAGGACCCGTAGGGACTCGAAATGAGCAGTTCTTC
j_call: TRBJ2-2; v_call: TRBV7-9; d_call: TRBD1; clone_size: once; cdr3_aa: CASSGTGSGELFF; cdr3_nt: TGTGCCAGCAGCGGGACAGGGTCCGGGGAGCTGTTTTTT
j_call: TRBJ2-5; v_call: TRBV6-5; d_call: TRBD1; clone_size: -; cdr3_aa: CASRKMRTGQETQYF; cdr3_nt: TGTGCCAGCAGGAAAATGAGGACAGGGCAAGAGACCCAGTACTTC
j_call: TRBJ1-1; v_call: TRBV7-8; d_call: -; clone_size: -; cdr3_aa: CASSLRDTMMNTEAFF; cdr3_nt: TGTGCCAGCAGCCTCCGGGACACAATGATGAACACTGAAGCTTTCTTT